The 2 T cell receptor beta chains presented below share a single source sample, sequenced in a study of cytomegalovirus exposure and HLA in healthy donors. PCR used 60 Vbeta primers and 13 Jbeta primers. Here immunoSEQ multiplex PCR was the method, and the copy in TCRdb shows in-frame clones only, minus some. The sample has about 180,000 clones, approximately 79% seen once. Sequenced material: PBMCs. The receptor set was obtained from a woman aged 40 to 55 in good health and CMV-seronegative.

A single count supports this clone. V and J are TRBV23-1 and TRBJ1-5; D unresolved. TRBV23-1 has ORF status, its function being uncertain. The CDR3 sequence is 15 residues long. Trimming took 3 bases from V and 2 from J, leaving 11 bases between them. The CDR3 sequence: CASSQYPRRNQPQHF. For the CDR3, the DNA is TGCGCCAGCAGTCAGTACCCGAGGCGCAATCAGCCCCAGCATTTT.

V is TRBV18 and J is TRBJ2-5, with TRBD2 matching 8 bases. V gave up 3 bases and J gave up 5 bases; unmatched junction bases: 11. The CDR3 totals 16 residues. CDR1 is KGHSH and CDR2 is LQKENI in the germline V gene. The CDR3 nucleotides are TGTGCCAGCTCACCGCGGGGGGAAGGCAGGGCCGAGACCCAGTACTTC. It yields the protein CASSPRGEGRAETQYF.